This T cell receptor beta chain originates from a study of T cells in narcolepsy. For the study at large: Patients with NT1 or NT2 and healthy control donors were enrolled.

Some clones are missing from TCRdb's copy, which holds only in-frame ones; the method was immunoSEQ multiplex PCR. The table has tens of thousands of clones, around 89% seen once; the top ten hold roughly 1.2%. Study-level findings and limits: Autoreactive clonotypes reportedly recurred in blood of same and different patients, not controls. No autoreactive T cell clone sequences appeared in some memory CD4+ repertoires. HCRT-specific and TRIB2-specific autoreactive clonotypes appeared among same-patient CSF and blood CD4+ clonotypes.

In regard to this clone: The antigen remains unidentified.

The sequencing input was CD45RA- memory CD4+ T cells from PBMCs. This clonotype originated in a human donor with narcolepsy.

The CDR3 DNA follows: TGCAGCGTGGTTACAGGGCACGGCGGGGAGCTGTTTTTT. Translated: CSVVTGHGGELFF. The chain links TRBV29-1 to TRBJ2-2; tentatively, D is TRBD1 (6 bases). V was clipped by 6 bases and J by 7 bases, with 15 bases between them. This CDR3 has 13 amino acids. Germline lookup yields CDR1 SQVTM and CDR2 ANQGSEA.